The 32 T cell receptor beta chains given below trace back to one sample, sequenced in a study of T cells after posttransplantation cyclophosphamide. The table came from immunoSEQ multiplex PCR; TCRdb's copy has only in-frame clones and leaves some out. The sample shows tens of thousands of clones, roughly 98% of them seen only once. The sequenced material came from naive CD8+ T cells sorted from PBMCs. The receptors come from a man aged 40-49 years in good health, CMV-negative, and a related stem cell transplant donor.

The V gene is TRBV13, the J gene TRBJ2-3; no clear D. Trimming removed 2 bases from V and 6 bases from J, with 3 bases in between. Germline lookup yields CDR1 PRHDT and CDR2 FYEKMQ (reference sequence). This CDR3 has 11 residues. CDR3 sequence: CASSLRDTQYF. CDR3 coding DNA: TGTGCCAGCAGCTTACGGGATACGCAGTATTTT.

V is TRBV6-1 and J is TRBJ1-5, with D uncertain. This CDR3 spans 15 amino acids. Trimming took 4 bases from V and 2 from J, leaving 12 bases between them. Germline V gene sequence: CDR1 MNHNS, CDR2 SASEGT. CDR3 sequence: CASSAGKSGNQPQHF. CDR3 DNA: TGTGCCAGCAGTGCTGGAAAAAGCGGCAATCAGCCCCAGCATTTT.

This sequence joins TRBV9 and TRBJ2-7; 11 bases are shared with TRBD2. Germline assignment: CDR1 SGDLS and CDR2 YYNGEE. Germline trimming cut 3 bases from V and 3 bases from J; bases unmatched to any gene: 11. This CDR3 is 17 amino acids long. This CDR3 is CASSDSRTSGRVYEQYF. The CDR3 DNA reads as TGTGCCAGCAGCGACTCGCGCACTAGCGGGAGAGTCTACGAGCAGTACTTC.

The V gene is TRBV29-1, the J gene TRBJ2-5, with D hard to call. Germline V gene data show CDR1 as SQVTM and CDR2 as ANQGSEA. V gave up 5 bases and J gave up 4 bases, with 5 bases separating them. This CDR3 spans 10 amino acids. In DNA, the CDR3 is TGCAGCGTTTACGGAGAGACCCAGTACTTC. Translation gives CSVYGETQYF.

The genes are TRBV7-9 and TRBJ1-1, with D uncertain. CDR1 and CDR2 (germline): SEHNR, FQNEAQ (reference sequence). The CDR3 is 12 amino acids. V dropped 6 bases and J dropped 7 bases, with 12 bases sitting between them. For the CDR3, the DNA is TGTGCCAGCAGACTAGGCGGGGATGAAGCTTTCTTT. This encodes CASRLGGDEAFF.

The chain employs TRBV15 and TRBJ2-1; 8 bases match TRBD1. The junction had 9 bases not matched to a gene; V was cut back by 9 bases and J by 5 bases. The germline V gene has CDR1 LNHNV and CDR2 YYDKDF (reference sequence). The length of the CDR3 is 14 residues. In nucleotides, the CDR3 is TGTGCCACAGGGGACAGGCAGTTTCACAATGAGCAGTTCTTC. Translated: CATGDRQFHNEQFF.

The chain links TRBV14 to TRBJ2-5, with D possibly being TRBD1 (6 bases). The CDR3 is 18 residues long. V gave up 4 bases and J gave up 4 bases, with 25 bases separating them. The germline V gene has CDR1 SGHDN and CDR2 FVKESK. The CDR3 DNA follows: TGTGCCAGCAGCCGGGGGCAGACGGGATACAATATTGGAGAGACCCAGTACTTC. Protein product: CASSRGQTGYNIGETQYF.

The rearrangement links TRBV7-3 to TRBJ1-1; D is unclear. From germline, CDR1 is SGHTA and CDR2 FQGTGA. The CDR3 is 15 residues long. The V end lost 0 bases, the J end lost 1 base, and 9 bases lay between the germline ends. The CDR3 protein is CASSLTGSQNTEAFF. The DNA of the CDR3 is TGTGCCAGCAGCTTAACGGGCAGCCAGAACACTGAAGCTTTCTTT.

V and J are TRBV4-3 and TRBJ2-6, with TRBD1 matching over 7 bases. The CDR3 has 15 amino acids. With V trimmed by 4 bases and J by 2 bases, 2 bases remained unmatched. In germline, CDR1 is LGHNA, CDR2 YSLEER. The DNA of the CDR3 is TGCGCCAGCAGCCCCACAGGGGCTGGGGCCAACGTCCTGACTTTC. Its translation is CASSPTGAGANVLTF.

The V call is TRBV4-1, the J call TRBJ2-3; 12 nucleotides align to TRBD2. Germline V lookup: CDR1 MGHRA, CDR2 YSYEKL. This CDR3 comprises 16 residues. V trimming: 4 bases; J trimming: 11 bases; junction bases outside the gene matches: 13. The CDR3 here is CASSPWAETSGSMQYF. CDR3 DNA: TGCGCCAGCAGCCCCTGGGCCGAGACTAGCGGGAGTATGCAGTATTTT.

This clone was picked up one time. The gene calls are TRBV29-1 and TRBJ2-1; 10 nucleotides match TRBD1. This CDR3 region has 14 residues. CDR1 and CDR2 (germline): SQVTM, ANQGSEA. J gave up 6 bases and V 8 bases, and 10 bases lay outside the gene matches. CDR3 in amino acids: CSLWTGGTSNEQFF. The DNA of the CDR3 is TGCAGCCTGTGGACAGGGGGAACGAGCAATGAGCAGTTCTTC.

The gene calls are TRBV5-1 and TRBJ2-2; 7 bases align to TRBD1. This CDR3 region has 15 residues. Germline CDR1 and CDR2: SGHRS and YFSETQ. The junction had 4 bases not matched to a gene; V was cut back by 3 bases and J by 2 bases. Here the CDR3 reads CASSYRGSNTGELFF. Here the CDR3 DNA reads TGCGCCAGCAGCTACAGGGGCAGTAACACCGGGGAGCTGTTTTTT. Supplemented by reference TRBV5-1 and TRBJ2-2, the full variable domain reads KAGVTQTPRYLIKTRGQQVTLSCSPISGHRSVSWYQQTPGQGLQFLFEYFSETQRNKGNFPGRFSGRQFSNSRSEMNVSTLELGDSALYLCASSYRGSNTGELFFGEGSRLTVL.

The chain joins TRBV11-2 to TRBJ2-3, with 8 bases lining up with TRBD2. Germline lookup yields CDR1 SGHAT and CDR2 FQNNGV. V dropped 5 bases and J dropped 1; count of bases not matched to a gene: 8. This CDR3 spans 16 amino acids. In DNA form, the CDR3 reads TGTGCCAGCAGCCGGGGGGGGCAAGGGCGCACAGATACGCAGTATTTT. Translating it yields CASSRGGQGRTDTQYF.

V gene TRBV9 combines with J gene TRBJ2-1; the D gene is possibly TRBD2 (6 bases). CDR1 and CDR2 (germline): SGDLS, YYNGEE. The length of the CDR3 is 14 residues. V gave up 3 bases and J gave up 3 bases, with 10 bases separating them. The CDR3 nucleotides are TGTGCCAGCAGCGACGGGAGTGTCTACAATGAGCAGTTCTTC. Translation gives CASSDGSVYNEQFF. Complete variable domain (other parts from reference TRBV9 and TRBJ2-1): DSGVTQTPKHLITATGQRVTLRCSPRSGDLSVYWYQQSLDQGLQFLIQYYNGEERAKGNILERFSAQQFPDLHSELNLSSLELGDSALYFCASSDGSVYNEQFFGPGTRLTVL.

The chain combines TRBV2 with TRBJ1-1; D might be TRBD1 (5 bases). CDR3 length: 14 residues. Trimming removed 6 bases at V and 1 base at J, with 12 bases between. Germline V gene data show CDR1 as SNHLY and CDR2 as FYNNEI. The chain's CDR3 is CASRGQTENTEAFF. CDR3 sequence (DNA): TGTGCCAGCAGAGGCCAGACAGAGAACACTGAAGCTTTCTTT. The variable domain in full, completed from reference TRBV2 and TRBJ1-1, reads EPEVTQTPSHQVTQMGQEVILRCVPISNHLYFYWYRQILGQKVEFLVSFYNNEISEKSEIFDDQFSVERPDGSNFTLKIRSTKLEDSAMYFCASRGQTENTEAFFGQGTRLTVV.

The chain links TRBV19 to TRBJ2-7; weak D call: TRBD2 (5 bases). The CDR3 runs to 14 residues. V was clipped by 5 bases and J by 2 bases, with 13 bases between them. Germline V gene sequence: CDR1 LNHDA, CDR2 SQIVND (reference sequence). The DNA of the CDR3 is TGTGCCAGTAGTCCCACGGGGTGGACCTACGAGCAGTACTTC. Amino acid sequence: CASSPTGWTYEQYF.

J is TRBJ1-4 and V is TRBV6-5; tentative D call: TRBD1 (6 bases). Between the trimmed V and J ends, which lost 3 bases and 2 bases, there was a span of 13 bases. Germline V gene sequence: CDR1 MNHEY, CDR2 SVGAGI. The length of the CDR3 is 16 residues. The CDR3 is CASSYRQGSTNEKLFF. In DNA form, the CDR3 reads TGTGCCAGCAGTTATCGCCAGGGGAGCACTAATGAAAAACTGTTTTTT.

The chain is built from TRBV7-9 and TRBJ2-7, with 9 bases identical to TRBD1. V trimming: 5 bases; J trimming: 3 bases; junction bases outside the gene matches: 8. Germline CDR1 and CDR2: SEHNR and FQNEAQ (reference sequence). The CDR3 contains 15 residues. The CDR3 DNA reads as TGTGCCAGCAGCCCCCGGGACAGGGACATCTACGAGCAGTACTTC. Protein: CASSPRDRDIYEQYF. The full variable domain, its missing parts supplied by reference TRBV7-9 and TRBJ2-7, is DTGVSQNPRHKITKRGQNVTFRCDPISEHNRLYWYRQTLGQGPEFLTYFQNEAQLEKSRLLSDRFSAERPKGSFSTLEIQRTEQGDSAMYLCASSPRDRDIYEQYFGPGTRLTVT.

V usage is TRBV25-1 and J usage is TRBJ1-1; TRBD1 aligns across 8 bases. V lost 4 bases, J lost 5 bases, and 15 bases stayed unmatched. Per the germline V gene, CDR1 is MGHDK and CDR2 is SYGVNS. CDR3 length: 17 amino acids. Here the CDR3 reads CASSGHRGSDGWTEAFF. The CDR3 DNA follows: TGTGCCAGCAGTGGACACAGGGGGAGCGATGGTTGGACTGAAGCTTTCTTT.

V gene TRBV14 combines with J gene TRBJ2-7; tentative D call: TRBD2 (6 bases). The germline V gene has CDR1 SGHDN and CDR2 FVKESK. This CDR3 region has 16 residues. V was pared by 4 bases and J by 1 base, with 17 bases between. The CDR3 bases are TGTGCCAGCAGCCCAACCCGGGAGTTTGCGTCCTACGAGCAGTACTTC. Translated: CASSPTREFASYEQYF.

The rearrangement links TRBV10-3 to TRBJ2-2; 8 bases are a match to TRBD1. V gave up 7 bases and J gave up 9 bases; unmatched junction bases: 13. The CDR3 is 15 residues long. Germline-derived CDR1 and CDR2 are ENHRY and SYGVKD. CDR3 amino acids: CAINDADRDDRELFF. The CDR3 bases are TGTGCCATCAACGACGCGGACAGGGATGACAGGGAGCTGTTTTTT.

The chain links TRBV15 to TRBJ2-5; a possible D gene is TRBD2 (5 bases). The CDR3 consists of 16 residues. With 5 bases removed from V and 2 bases from J, the gap between germline ends came to 18 bases. Germline CDR1 and CDR2: LNHNV and YYDKDF (reference sequence). CDR3 nucleotide sequence: TGTGCCACCAGCCCTAGCCATTCACGTCCACAAGAGACCCAGTACTTC. Translated: CATSPSHSRPQETQYF.

This chain joins TRBV21-1 and TRBJ2-2; the table's TRBD1 call for D was not verified on the DNA. TRBV21-1 is an annotated pseudogene. The CDR3 sequence is 17 residues long. As DNA, the CDR3 is TGTGCCAGCAGCAAAGGAAATGGGACAGGGGCCACCGGGGAGCTGTTTTTT. Translation gives CASSKGNGTGATGELFF.

V is TRBV18 and J is TRBJ2-5; TRBD1 agrees at 7 bases. J gave up 6 bases and V 6 bases, and 10 bases lay outside the gene matches. Per germline, CDR1 KGHSH and CDR2 LQKENI. This CDR3 has 14 amino acids. The CDR3 nucleotides are TGTGCCAGCTCTCTCAAACAGGGGCGGAAGACCCAGTACTTC. This gives the protein CASSLKQGRKTQYF. The full variable domain, in which reference TRBV18 and TRBJ2-5 provide the parts outside the CDR3, is NAGVMQNPRHLVRRRGQEARLRCSPMKGHSHVYWYRQLPEEGLKFMVYLQKENIIDESGMPKERFSAEFPKEGPSILRIQQVVRGDSAAYFCASSLKQGRKTQYFGPGTRLLVL.

This chain joins TRBV28 and TRBJ1-2; TRBD1 agrees at 8 bases. Germline loops: CDR1 MDHEN, CDR2 SYDVKM. The CDR3 has 13 amino acids. V lost 3 bases and J lost 6; bases outside the gene matches: 3. CDR3 loop: CASSLRQGHGYTF. The CDR3 bases are TGTGCCAGCAGTTTGAGACAGGGGCATGGCTACACCTTC.

This CDR3 reads CASTFQGATYGYTF. The CDR3 bases are TGTGCCAGCACCTTCCAGGGGGCGACCTATGGCTACACCTTC. The V gene is TRBV4-2, the J gene TRBJ1-2; 8 bases align to TRBD1. The V and J ends lost 7 bases and 4 bases, in that order; junction bases with no gene match: 8. This CDR3 contains 14 residues. Germline CDR1 is LGHNA and CDR2 is YNFKEQ.

This clone was observed once. The chain joins TRBV18 to TRBJ2-1; 9 positions match TRBD1. The V gene end was trimmed by 3 bases and the J gene end by 1 base; junction bases not matched to a gene: 7. CDR1 and CDR2 (germline): KGHSH, LQKENI. This CDR3 spans 17 amino acids. In DNA form, the CDR3 reads TGTGCCAGCTCACCTCGGACAGGGGAAGGGTCCTACAATGAGCAGTTCTTC. This translates into CASSPRTGEGSYNEQFF.

The chain has TRBV13 and TRBJ2-1; TRBD1 matches 12 bases. Trimming removed 4 bases from V and 7 bases from J; junction bases left unmatched: 5. CDR1 is PRHDT, CDR2 FYEKMQ, per germline (reference sequence). This CDR3 is built from 15 residues. The CDR3 sequence: CASSSGGQGANEQFF. The DNA of the CDR3 is TGTGCCAGCAGCTCCGGGGGACAGGGGGCTAATGAGCAGTTCTTC.

The chain has TRBV7-6 and TRBJ2-5, with 7 bases that match TRBD2. After removal of 2 bases from V and 4 bases from J, the junction contained 10 bases not matched to a gene. This CDR3 contains 16 residues. Germline V gives CDR1 SGHVS, CDR2 FNYEAQ. The CDR3 is CASSLTGEGLGETQYF. The DNA of the CDR3 is TGTGCCAGCAGCTTAACCGGGGAGGGGCTGGGAGAGACCCAGTACTTC.

The chain uses TRBV28 and TRBJ1-1; the D gene is possibly TRBD1 (5 bases). In germline, CDR1 is MDHEN, CDR2 SYDVKM. V was shortened by 6 bases and J by 0 bases, with 8 bases between the two germline ends. This CDR3 contains 13 residues. The CDR3 sequence is CASSMTVNTEAFF. The CDR3, as DNA: TGTGCCAGCAGCATGACAGTGAACACTGAAGCTTTCTTT.

The rearrangement uses TRBV9 and TRBJ1-6; no reliable D call. CDR3 size: 16 residues. Trimming cost V 3 bases and J 4 bases, with 14 bases left between them. Germline assignment: CDR1 SGDLS and CDR2 YYNGEE. CDR3 protein: CASSASLNLYNSPLHF. CDR3 sequence (DNA): TGTGCCAGCAGCGCGTCTCTAAACTTATATAATTCACCCCTCCACTTT.

The count of this clone is one. The V and J genes are TRBV27 and TRBJ2-7, with 7 positions matching TRBD1. The V and J ends lost 2 bases and 0 bases, in that order; junction bases with no gene match: 7. The CDR3 covers 16 residues. Germline loops: CDR1 MNHEY, CDR2 SMNVEV (reference sequence). The CDR3 coding sequence is TGTGCCAGCAGTTTACTCTCGGACAGGAGCTCCTACGAGCAGTACTTC. This gives the protein CASSLLSDRSSYEQYF.